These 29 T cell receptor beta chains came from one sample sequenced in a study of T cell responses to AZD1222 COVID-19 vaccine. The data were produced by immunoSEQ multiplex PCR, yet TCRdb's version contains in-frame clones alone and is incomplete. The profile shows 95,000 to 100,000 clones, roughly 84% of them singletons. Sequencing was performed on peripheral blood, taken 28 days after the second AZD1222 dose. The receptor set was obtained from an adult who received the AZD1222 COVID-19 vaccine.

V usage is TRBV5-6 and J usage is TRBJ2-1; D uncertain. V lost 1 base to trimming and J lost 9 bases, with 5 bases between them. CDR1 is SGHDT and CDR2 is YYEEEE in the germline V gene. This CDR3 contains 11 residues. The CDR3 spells CASSLWGEQFF. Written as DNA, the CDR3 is TGTGCCAGCAGCTTGTGGGGTGAGCAGTTCTTC.

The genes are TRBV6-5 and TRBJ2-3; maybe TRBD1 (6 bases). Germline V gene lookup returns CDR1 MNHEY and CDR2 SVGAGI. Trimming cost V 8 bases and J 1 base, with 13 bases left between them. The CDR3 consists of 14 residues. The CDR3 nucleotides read TGTGCCAGCCAAAGGGGGTGGGGCACAGATACGCAGTATTTT. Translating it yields CASQRGWGTDTQYF.

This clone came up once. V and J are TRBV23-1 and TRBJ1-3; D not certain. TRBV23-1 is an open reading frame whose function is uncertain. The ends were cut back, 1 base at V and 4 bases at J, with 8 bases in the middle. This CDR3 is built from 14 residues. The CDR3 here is CASSQLLRGNTIYF. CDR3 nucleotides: TGCGCCAGCAGTCAATTGCTCCGGGGAAACACCATATATTTT.

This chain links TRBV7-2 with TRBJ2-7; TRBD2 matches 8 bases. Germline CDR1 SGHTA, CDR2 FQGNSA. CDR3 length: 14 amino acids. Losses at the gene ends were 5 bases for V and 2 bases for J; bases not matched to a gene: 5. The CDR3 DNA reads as TGTGCCAGCAGCCTTAGCGGGAAAGCCTACGAGCAGTACTTC. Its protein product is CASSLSGKAYEQYF.

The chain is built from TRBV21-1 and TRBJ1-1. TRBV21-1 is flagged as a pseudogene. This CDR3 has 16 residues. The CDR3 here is CASSKGRPEVGTEAFF. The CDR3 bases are TGTGCCAGCAGCAAAGGCCGCCCGGAGGTGGGGACTGAAGCTTTCTTT.

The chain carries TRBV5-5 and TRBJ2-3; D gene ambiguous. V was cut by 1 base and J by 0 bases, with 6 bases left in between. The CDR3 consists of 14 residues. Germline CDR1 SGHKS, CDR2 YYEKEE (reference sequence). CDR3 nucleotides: TGTGCCAGCAGCTTGAAAGGGAGCACAGATACGCAGTATTTT. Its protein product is CASSLKGSTDTQYF. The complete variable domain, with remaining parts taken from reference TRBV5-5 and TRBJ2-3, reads DAGVTQSPTHLIKTRGQQVTLRCSPISGHKSVSWYQQVLGQGPQFIFQYYEKEERGRGNFPDRFSARQFPNYSSELNVNALLLGDSALYLCASSLKGSTDTQYFGPGTRLTVL.

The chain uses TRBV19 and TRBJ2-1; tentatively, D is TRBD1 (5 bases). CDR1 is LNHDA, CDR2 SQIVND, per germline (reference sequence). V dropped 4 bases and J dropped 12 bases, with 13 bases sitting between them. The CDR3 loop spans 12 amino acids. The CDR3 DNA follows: TGTGCCAGTAGTACCCCCCCTAGGGGGCAGTTCTTC. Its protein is CASSTPPRGQFF.

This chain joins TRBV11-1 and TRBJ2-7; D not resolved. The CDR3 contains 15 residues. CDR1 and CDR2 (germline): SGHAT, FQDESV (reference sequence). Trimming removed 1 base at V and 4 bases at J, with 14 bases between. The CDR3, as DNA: TGTGCCAGCAGCTTAGTGCCGGGTGCCGGATACGAGCAGTACTTC. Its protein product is CASSLVPGAGYEQYF.

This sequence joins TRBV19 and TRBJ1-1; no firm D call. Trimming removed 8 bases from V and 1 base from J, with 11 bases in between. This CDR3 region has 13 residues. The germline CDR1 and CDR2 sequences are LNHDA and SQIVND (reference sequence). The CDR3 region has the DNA TGTGCCAGTCTAAGCTATAAGAACACTGAAGCTTTCTTT. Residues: CASLSYKNTEAFF.

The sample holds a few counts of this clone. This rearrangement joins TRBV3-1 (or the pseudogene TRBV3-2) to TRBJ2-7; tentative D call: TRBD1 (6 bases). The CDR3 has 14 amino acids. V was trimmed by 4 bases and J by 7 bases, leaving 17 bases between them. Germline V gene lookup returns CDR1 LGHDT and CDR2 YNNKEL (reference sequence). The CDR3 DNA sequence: TGTGCCAGCAGCCTATCCTCGGACAGAGGTGAGCAGTACTTC. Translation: CASSLSSDRGEQYF.

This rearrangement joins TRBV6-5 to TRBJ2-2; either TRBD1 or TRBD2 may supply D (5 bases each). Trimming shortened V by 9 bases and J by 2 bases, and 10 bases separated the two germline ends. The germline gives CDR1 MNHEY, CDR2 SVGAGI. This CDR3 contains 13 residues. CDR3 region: CARQGDNTGELFF. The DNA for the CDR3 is TGTGCCAGGCAAGGGGACAACACCGGGGAGCTGTTTTTT.

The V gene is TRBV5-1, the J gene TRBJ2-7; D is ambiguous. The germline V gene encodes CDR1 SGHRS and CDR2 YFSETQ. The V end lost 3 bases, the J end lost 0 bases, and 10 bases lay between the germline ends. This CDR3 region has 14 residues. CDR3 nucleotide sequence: TGCGCCAGCAGCTCCACACTTTACTCCTACGAGCAGTACTTC. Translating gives CASSSTLYSYEQYF.

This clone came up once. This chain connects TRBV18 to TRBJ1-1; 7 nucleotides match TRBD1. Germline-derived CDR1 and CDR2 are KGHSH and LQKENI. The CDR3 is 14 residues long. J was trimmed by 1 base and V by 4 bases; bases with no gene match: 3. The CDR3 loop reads CASSRTGENTEAFF. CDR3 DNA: TGTGCCAGCTCACGCACAGGGGAGAACACTGAAGCTTTCTTT. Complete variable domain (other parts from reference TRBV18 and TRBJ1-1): NAGVMQNPRHLVRRRGQEARLRCSPMKGHSHVYWYRQLPEEGLKFMVYLQKENIIDESGMPKERFSAEFPKEGPSILRIQQVVRGDSAAYFCASSRTGENTEAFFGQGTRLTVV.

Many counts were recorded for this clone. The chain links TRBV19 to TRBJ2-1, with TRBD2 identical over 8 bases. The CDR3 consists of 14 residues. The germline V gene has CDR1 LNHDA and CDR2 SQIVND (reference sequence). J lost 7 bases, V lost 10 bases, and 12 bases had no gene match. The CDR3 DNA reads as TGTGCCACCCGACGAAGCGGGAGTGCTAATGAGCAGTTCTTC. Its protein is CATRRSGSANEQFF.

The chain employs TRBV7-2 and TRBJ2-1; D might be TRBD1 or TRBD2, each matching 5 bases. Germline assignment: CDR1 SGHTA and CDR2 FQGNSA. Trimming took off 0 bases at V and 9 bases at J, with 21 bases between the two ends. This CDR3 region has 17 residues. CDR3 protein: CASSLALGIRDESEQFF. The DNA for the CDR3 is TGTGCCAGCAGCTTAGCGTTGGGGATCAGGGACGAAAGTGAGCAGTTCTTC.

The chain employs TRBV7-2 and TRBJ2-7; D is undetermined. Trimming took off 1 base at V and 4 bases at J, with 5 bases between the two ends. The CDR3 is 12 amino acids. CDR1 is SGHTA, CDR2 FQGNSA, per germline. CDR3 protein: CASSLGRYEQYF. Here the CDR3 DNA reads TGTGCCAGCAGCTTAGGTCGGTACGAGCAGTACTTC.

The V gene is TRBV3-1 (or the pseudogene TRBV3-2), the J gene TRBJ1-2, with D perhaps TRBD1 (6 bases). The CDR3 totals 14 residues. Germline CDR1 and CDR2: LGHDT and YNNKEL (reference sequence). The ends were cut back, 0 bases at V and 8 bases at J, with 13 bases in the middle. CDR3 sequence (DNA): TGTGCCAGCAGCCAAGACCCCCAGGGGAGAGGCTACACCTTC. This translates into CASSQDPQGRGYTF.

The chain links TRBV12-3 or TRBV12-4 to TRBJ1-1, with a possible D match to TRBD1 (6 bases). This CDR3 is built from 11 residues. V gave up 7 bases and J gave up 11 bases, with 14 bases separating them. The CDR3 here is CASTPGHSAFF. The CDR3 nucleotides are TGTGCCAGCACTCCGGGACACTCGGCTTTCTTT.

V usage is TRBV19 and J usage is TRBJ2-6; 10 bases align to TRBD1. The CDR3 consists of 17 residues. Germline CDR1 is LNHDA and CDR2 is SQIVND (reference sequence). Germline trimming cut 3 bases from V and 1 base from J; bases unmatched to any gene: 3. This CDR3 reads CASSMWDRGSGANVLTF. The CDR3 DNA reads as TGTGCCAGTAGTATGTGGGACAGGGGATCTGGGGCCAACGTCCTGACTTTC. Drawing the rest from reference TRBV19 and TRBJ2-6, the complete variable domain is DGGITQSPKYLFRKEGQNVTLSCEQNLNHDAMYWYRQDPGQGLRLIYYSQIVNDFQKGDIAEGYSVSREKKESFPLTVTSAQKNPTAFYLCASSMWDRGSGANVLTFGAGSRLTVL.

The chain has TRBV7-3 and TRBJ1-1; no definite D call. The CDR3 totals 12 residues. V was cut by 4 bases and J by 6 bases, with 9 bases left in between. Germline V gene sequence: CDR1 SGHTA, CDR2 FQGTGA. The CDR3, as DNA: TGTGCCAGCAGCTACAGCGGGGCTGAAGCTTTCTTT. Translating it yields CASSYSGAEAFF.

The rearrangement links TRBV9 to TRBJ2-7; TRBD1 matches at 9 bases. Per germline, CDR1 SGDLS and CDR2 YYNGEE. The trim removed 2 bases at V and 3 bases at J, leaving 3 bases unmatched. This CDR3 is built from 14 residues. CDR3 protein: CASSVGDRVYEQYF. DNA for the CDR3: TGTGCCAGCAGCGTTGGGGACAGGGTCTACGAGCAGTACTTC. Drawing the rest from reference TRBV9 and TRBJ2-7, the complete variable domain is DSGVTQTPKHLITATGQRVTLRCSPRSGDLSVYWYQQSLDQGLQFLIQYYNGEERAKGNILERFSAQQFPDLHSELNLSSLELGDSALYFCASSVGDRVYEQYFGPGTRLTVT.

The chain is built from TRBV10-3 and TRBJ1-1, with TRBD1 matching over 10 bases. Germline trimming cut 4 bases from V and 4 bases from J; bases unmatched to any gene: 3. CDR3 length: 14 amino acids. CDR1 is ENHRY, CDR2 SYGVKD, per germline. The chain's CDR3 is CAISARTGGTEAFF. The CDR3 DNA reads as TGTGCCATCAGTGCCCGGACAGGGGGCACTGAAGCTTTCTTT.

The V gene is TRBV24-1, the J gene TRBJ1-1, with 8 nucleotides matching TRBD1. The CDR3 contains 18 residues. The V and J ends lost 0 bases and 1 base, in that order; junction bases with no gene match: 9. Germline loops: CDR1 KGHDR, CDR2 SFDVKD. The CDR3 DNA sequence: TGTGCCACCAGTGATTTGGGGCCAGGGGGCAGGACGAACACTGAAGCTTTCTTT. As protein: CATSDLGPGGRTNTEAFF.

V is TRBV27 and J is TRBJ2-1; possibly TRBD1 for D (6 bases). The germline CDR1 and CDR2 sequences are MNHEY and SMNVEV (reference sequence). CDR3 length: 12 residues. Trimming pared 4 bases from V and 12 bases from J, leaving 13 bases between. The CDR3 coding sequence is TGTGCCAGCAGTTCCCGCGTAGGGGGGCAGTTCTTC. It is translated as CASSSRVGGQFF.

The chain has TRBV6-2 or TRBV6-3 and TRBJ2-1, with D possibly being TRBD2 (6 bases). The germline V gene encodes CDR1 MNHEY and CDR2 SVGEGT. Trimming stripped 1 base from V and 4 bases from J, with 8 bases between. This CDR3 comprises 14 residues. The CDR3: CASSYWGEYNEQFF. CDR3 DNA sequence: TGTGCCAGCAGTTACTGGGGGGAATACAATGAGCAGTTCTTC.

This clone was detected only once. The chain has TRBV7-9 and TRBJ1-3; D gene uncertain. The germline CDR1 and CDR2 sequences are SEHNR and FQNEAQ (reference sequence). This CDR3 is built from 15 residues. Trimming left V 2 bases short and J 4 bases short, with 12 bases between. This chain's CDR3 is CASSLNWPGGNTIYF. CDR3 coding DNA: TGTGCCAGCAGCTTAAATTGGCCGGGAGGAAACACCATATATTTT.

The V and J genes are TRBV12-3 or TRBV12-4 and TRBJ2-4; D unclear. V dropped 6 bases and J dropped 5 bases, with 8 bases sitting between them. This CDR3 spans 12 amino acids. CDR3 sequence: CASRGLENIQYF. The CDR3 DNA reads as TGTGCCAGCAGGGGATTAGAAAACATTCAGTACTTC.

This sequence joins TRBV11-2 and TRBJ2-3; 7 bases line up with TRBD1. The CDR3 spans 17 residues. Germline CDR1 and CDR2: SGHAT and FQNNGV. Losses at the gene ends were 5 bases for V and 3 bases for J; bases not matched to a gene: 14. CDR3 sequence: CASSTGQTMPMTDTQYF. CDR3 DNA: TGTGCCAGCAGCACGGGACAGACCATGCCTATGACAGATACGCAGTATTTT.

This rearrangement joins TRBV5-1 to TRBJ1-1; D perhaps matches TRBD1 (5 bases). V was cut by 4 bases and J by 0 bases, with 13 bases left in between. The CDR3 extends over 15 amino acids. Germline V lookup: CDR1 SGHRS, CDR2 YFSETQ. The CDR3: CASSLLGVMNTEAFF. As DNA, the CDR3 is TGCGCCAGCAGCCTCCTAGGGGTGATGAACACTGAAGCTTTCTTT.